The TCR beta chain under discussion was sequenced for a study of early T cells in non-severe SARS-CoV-2 infection. Study results and caveats: Matching with VDJdb favored anti-spike CD8 responses (missing private and CD4 specificities).

TCRdb re-analysed the 5' RACE reads in MiXCR, keeping a single row per CDR3 protein. The table shows 30,000 to 40,000 distinct CDR3 sequences, with 4.5% to 7% occurring only once. This clonotype has ten or more counts. The target antigen is unknown. Sequenced here: whole blood, sampled at baseline. This clonotype originated in an adult who was a healthcare worker with PCR-confirmed SARS-CoV-2 infection or an uninfected control (not recorded which).

The CDR3 region is CASSGGTAFKAFF. CDR3 in DNA: TGCGCCAGCAGCGGGGGGACCGCCTTTAAAGCTTTCTTT. The V gene is TRBV5-1, the J gene TRBJ1-1, with D perhaps TRBD1 (5 bases). V was trimmed by 4 bases and J by 9 bases, leaving 16 bases between them. CDR3 length equals 13 residues. CDR1 is SGHRS and CDR2 is YFSETQ in the germline V gene.